The 13 T cell receptor beta chains presented below share a single source sample, sequenced in a study of T cell responses to AZD1222 COVID-19 vaccine. Using immunoSEQ multiplex PCR, the repertoire was profiled, and TCRdb retains in-frame clones only, with some absent. The sample has 130,000 to 150,000 clones, more than 85% seen once. This specimen consisted of peripheral blood, obtained on day 0 of AZD1222 vaccination. The receptors shown here come from an adult in good health.

The chain uses TRBV7-9 and TRBJ2-1, with no clear D. Germline V lookup: CDR1 SEHNR, CDR2 FQNEAQ (reference sequence). The CDR3 sequence is 12 residues long. V was cut by 4 bases and J by 5 bases, with 6 bases left in between. CDR3 nucleotides: TGTGCCAGCAGCTCACTTAACAATGAGCAGTTCTTC. It codes for CASSSLNNEQFF. Supplemented by reference TRBV7-9 and TRBJ2-1, the full variable domain reads DTGVSQNPRHKITKRGQNVTFRCDPISEHNRLYWYRQTLGQGPEFLTYFQNEAQLEKSRLLSDRFSAERPKGSFSTLEIQRTEQGDSAMYLCASSSLNNEQFFGPGTRLTVL.

This chain links TRBV7-6 with TRBJ2-3; D possibly uses TRBD1 or TRBD2 (6 bases each). V was trimmed by 1 base and J by 2 bases, leaving 13 bases between them. CDR1 is SGHVS, CDR2 FNYEAQ, per germline. The CDR3 is made up of 16 amino acids. CDR3 coding DNA: TGTGCCAGCAGCTTAGGGGGGGCCGGGACCACAGATACGCAGTATTTT. This encodes CASSLGGAGTTDTQYF.

The gene calls are TRBV15 and TRBJ2-1; D is undetermined. The V end lost 0 bases, the J end lost 0 bases, and 9 bases lay between the germline ends. This CDR3 spans 16 amino acids. Germline V CDR1 and CDR2: LNHNV, YYDKDF (reference sequence). This CDR3 is CATSRDFPGSYNEQFF. CDR3 nucleotide sequence: TGTGCCACCAGCAGAGATTTCCCGGGCTCCTACAATGAGCAGTTCTTC.

V usage is TRBV5-5 and J usage is TRBJ1-2, with 9 nucleotides matching TRBD1. Germline V CDR1 and CDR2: SGHKS, YYEKEE (reference sequence). Germline trimming cut 4 bases from V and 2 bases from J; bases unmatched to any gene: 6. The CDR3 loop spans 15 amino acids. CDR3 sequence: CASSPGTGLNYGYTF. The CDR3 DNA follows: TGTGCCAGCAGCCCCGGGACAGGGTTAAACTATGGCTACACCTTC.

This chain uses TRBV7-8 with TRBJ2-1; D gene unclear. V gave up 5 bases and J gave up 6 bases, with 20 bases separating them. In germline, CDR1 is SGHVS, CDR2 FQNEAQ. The CDR3 extends over 16 amino acids. CDR3: CASSPSPPRTGNEQFF. In DNA form, the CDR3 reads TGTGCCAGCAGCCCTAGTCCCCCCCGGACGGGCAATGAGCAGTTCTTC.

The genes are TRBV18 and TRBJ1-1; 8 nucleotides agree with TRBD1. Trimming cost V 3 bases and J 3 bases; bases outside gene matches: 3. This CDR3 has 14 residues. Germline lookup yields CDR1 KGHSH and CDR2 LQKENI. CDR3 coding DNA: TGTGCCAGCTCACCTGCGACAGGGGACACTGAAGCTTTCTTT. Protein product: CASSPATGDTEAFF.

The rearrangement links TRBV7-8 to TRBJ2-1; no firm D call. CDR1 SGHVS and CDR2 FQNEAQ come from the germline V gene. Between the trimmed V and J ends, which lost 0 bases and 0 bases, there was a span of 6 bases. The CDR3 has 15 amino acids. CDR3 sequence reads: CASSLAGSSYNEQFF. The CDR3 DNA reads as TGTGCCAGCAGCTTAGCCGGAAGCTCCTACAATGAGCAGTTCTTC.

In regard to this clone: The DNA is omitted, as the CDR3 cannot be located on it reliably, and the CDR3 follows TCRdb's listing. The genes are TRBV7-9 and TRBJ1-1; the DNA was not compared with TRBD1, the D call given in the table. The germline V gene encodes CDR1 SEHNR and CDR2 FQNEAQ (reference sequence). Ends included, the CDR3 has 15 residues. CDR3 sequence: CASSVGQGARTEAFF.

The J gene is TRBJ2-1, the V gene TRBV19; 7 nucleotides agree with TRBD1. The CDR3 covers 14 residues. J lost 2 bases, V lost 3 bases, and 1 base had no gene match. Per the germline V gene, CDR1 is LNHDA and CDR2 is SQIVND (reference sequence). The CDR3: CASSIGQAYNEQFF. The CDR3 coding sequence is TGTGCCAGTAGTATCGGACAGGCCTACAATGAGCAGTTCTTC.

The chain joins TRBV9 to TRBJ2-7, with a possible D match to TRBD2 (5 bases). The CDR3 covers 14 residues. Germline CDR1 reads SGDLS; CDR2 reads YYNGEE. V shed 4 bases and J shed 9 bases, with 20 bases lying between them. The CDR3 sequence: CASSYSAPSPWQYF. The CDR3 DNA reads TGTGCCAGCAGCTATAGCGCCCCGAGTCCATGGCAGTACTTC.

The chain employs TRBV6-5 and TRBJ1-6, with a tentative D call TRBD1 (6 bases). Germline lookup yields CDR1 MNHEY and CDR2 SVGAGI. V lost 5 bases to trimming and J lost 9 bases, with 11 bases between them. The CDR3 contains 13 residues. CDR3 coding DNA: TGTGCCAGCAGTACGACAGGTTCTTCACCCCTCCACTTT. Protein: CASSTTGSSPLHF.

The genes are TRBV4-1 and TRBJ1-2, with D maybe TRBD1 (6 bases). The CDR3 is 16 residues long. Germline assignment: CDR1 MGHRA and CDR2 YSYEKL. The V and J ends lost 0 bases and 2 bases respectively, with 13 bases between them. CDR3 region: CASSQESGTLNYGYTF. CDR3 bases: TGCGCCAGCAGCCAAGAGTCCGGGACATTAAACTATGGCTACACCTTC.

A remark on this clone: Mismatch with germline at one junction end may stem from a read error. The chain carries TRBV11-2 and TRBJ2-3; 9 nucleotides align to TRBD2. Looked up from germline, CDR1 is SGHAT and CDR2 is FQNNGV. The CDR3 contains 12 residues. The CDR3 DNA reads as TGTGCCAGCAGCTTAGGCGGGAGGGCCGGGGGATTT. Protein product: CASSLGGRAGGF.